The 15 T cell receptor beta chains presented below share a single source sample, sequenced in a study of T cell clones after liver transplantation. The method was immunoSEQ multiplex PCR; TCRdb's version includes in-frame clones alone and lacks a portion of them. The sample gives some 23,000 clones, 55% to 70% of which show up once; roughly 2.8% is in the top ten. Specimen: CD4+ T cells from blood, collected before liver transplant. The origin of the receptors is a human donor who received a liver transplant.

The V call is TRBV12-5, the J call TRBJ2-3; a weak D match, TRBD2 (5 bases). V gave up 3 bases and J gave up 3 bases, with 13 bases separating them. Germline V gene lookup returns CDR1 LGHNT and CDR2 FRNRAP. This CDR3 region has 15 residues. In DNA form, the CDR3 reads TGTGCTAGTGGTTTAAGTAGCGCGGTTACAGATACGCAGTATTTT. Protein: CASGLSSAVTDTQYF.

This clone appeared a few times. This sequence joins TRBV27 and TRBJ1-2; the D is unclear. Trimming removed 6 bases at V and 8 bases at J, with 19 bases between. This CDR3 contains 14 residues. The V gene's germline CDR1 is MNHEY and CDR2 SMNVEV (reference sequence). The chain's CDR3 is CASSQNWALGGYTF. The CDR3 bases are TGTGCCAGCAGCCAGAACTGGGCCTTAGGAGGCTACACCTTC.

The genes are TRBV10-1 and TRBJ2-1; D ambiguous. V lost 1 base and J lost 4, with 5 bases in between. The CDR3 contains 13 residues. Germline V gene data show CDR1 as WNHNN and CDR2 as SYGVQD (reference sequence). The CDR3 loop is CASSEYLYNEQFF. The CDR3 nucleotides are TGCGCCAGCAGTGAGTATCTATACAATGAGCAGTTCTTC.

Notes on this clone: At one end the junction does not follow the germline gene, possibly because of a read error. The J gene is TRBJ1-5, the V gene TRBV6-6, with D possibly matching TRBD1 (6 bases). The CDR3 runs to 14 residues. Germline loops: CDR1 MNHNY, CDR2 SVGAGI (reference sequence). CDR3 sequence (DNA): TGTACCAGCCGGGGGCCCGAGGGCAATCAGCCCCAGCATTTT. It specifies CTSRGPEGNQPQHF.

V usage is TRBV29-1 and J usage is TRBJ2-5; tentative D call: TRBD2 (5 bases). The V end lost 7 bases, the J end lost 1 base, and 16 bases lay between the germline ends. From germline, CDR1 is SQVTM and CDR2 ANQGSEA. The CDR3 has 14 residues. CDR3 sequence reads: CSARGRVGQETQYF. CDR3 DNA: TGCAGCGCCAGAGGGCGGGTAGGCCAAGAGACCCAGTACTTC. The whole variable domain, remainder taken from reference TRBV29-1 and TRBJ2-5, is SAVISQKPSRDICQRGTSLTIQCQVDSQVTMMFWYRQQPGQSLTLIATANQGSEATYESGFVIDKFPISRPNLTFSTLTVSNMSPEDSSIYLCSARGRVGQETQYFGPGTRLLVL.

The chain is built from TRBV7-2 and TRBJ1-4; a weak D match, TRBD1 (5 bases). With 1 base removed from V and 7 bases from J, the gap between germline ends came to 16 bases. The germline V gene encodes CDR1 SGHTA and CDR2 FQGNSA. The CDR3 length is 16 residues. DNA of the CDR3: TGTGCCAGCAGCTTAGGGGGCACGCTGGCGGGTGAAAAACTGTTTTTT. Translated: CASSLGGTLAGEKLFF.

This chain links TRBV9 with TRBJ2-1; 7 bases are a match to TRBD2. The CDR3 extends over 17 amino acids. The germline V gene encodes CDR1 SGDLS and CDR2 YYNGEE. V lost 0 bases and J lost 7; bases outside the gene matches: 13. The CDR3 sequence is CASSVAASGLLGNEQFF. In nucleotides, the CDR3 is TGTGCCAGCAGCGTAGCGGCTAGCGGTCTTTTGGGGAATGAGCAGTTCTTC.

The sample holds a few counts of this clone. The rearrangement uses TRBV7-9 and TRBJ1-2; 8 bases match TRBD1. Losses at the gene ends were 4 bases for V and 8 bases for J; bases not matched to a gene: 12. CDR3 length: 15 residues. The germline V gene encodes CDR1 SEHNR and CDR2 FQNEAQ (reference sequence). The CDR3 here is CASSSSIGQGEGYTF. The CDR3 nucleotides read TGTGCCAGCAGCTCGAGCATCGGACAGGGAGAAGGCTACACCTTC.

The CDR3 reads CASSAGGLADTQYF. The CDR3 nucleotides read TGCGCCAGCAGCGCGGGGGGCCTCGCAGATACGCAGTATTTT. This rearrangement joins TRBV5-1 to TRBJ2-3, with 8 bases that match TRBD2. V was clipped by 4 bases and J by 4 bases; unmatched bases: 5. CDR3 length: 14 amino acids. In germline, CDR1 is SGHRS, CDR2 YFSETQ.

This clone is labeled medium-sized. The gene calls are TRBV29-1 and TRBJ1-2; D is ambiguous. The germline V and J ends were trimmed by 5 bases and 4 bases, with 11 bases remaining between them. Germline V gives CDR1 SQVTM, CDR2 ANQGSEA. The CDR3 is 12 residues long. CDR3 in amino acids: CSVFIDTYGYTF. In DNA, the CDR3 is TGCAGCGTTTTCATAGACACCTATGGCTACACCTTC.

V and J are TRBV4-3 and TRBJ2-1; D is unclear. Germline values: CDR1 LGHNA, CDR2 YSLEER. The CDR3 sequence is 16 residues long. Trimming took 0 bases from V and 5 from J, leaving 14 bases between them. This CDR3 is CASSQDRAGRNNEQFF. The CDR3 DNA reads TGCGCCAGCAGCCAAGATCGGGCAGGACGGAACAATGAGCAGTTCTTC.

The V gene is TRBV5-1, the J gene TRBJ2-5; unclear D gene. The CDR3 sequence is 15 residues long. CDR1 and CDR2 from the germline V gene are SGHRS and YFSETQ. V dropped 3 bases and J dropped 5 bases, with 17 bases sitting between them. DNA of the CDR3: TGCGCCAGCAGCTCCCAAGGCGCTATGGGGGAGACCCAGTACTTC. Its translation is CASSSQGAMGETQYF. Full variable domain (missing parts from reference TRBV5-1 and TRBJ2-5): KAGVTQTPRYLIKTRGQQVTLSCSPISGHRSVSWYQQTPGQGLQFLFEYFSETQRNKGNFPGRFSGRQFSNSRSEMNVSTLELGDSALYLCASSSQGAMGETQYFGPGTRLLVL.

The chain uses TRBV6-1 and TRBJ1-2; D possibly corresponds to TRBD1 (5 bases). V lost 1 base and J lost 4, with 22 bases in between. Germline V gene data show CDR1 as MNHNS and CDR2 as SASEGT. This CDR3 contains 18 residues. The CDR3 sequence: CASSEVSVGGANSYGYTF. CDR3 in DNA: TGTGCCAGCAGTGAAGTATCCGTGGGAGGGGCAAACAGCTATGGCTACACCTTC.

The chain recombines TRBV27 with TRBJ2-7, with TRBD2 matching over 7 bases. CDR1 and CDR2 (germline): MNHEY, SMNVEV (reference sequence). V shed 6 bases, J shed 0 bases, and the junction held 8 bases outside the gene matches. This CDR3 has 15 amino acids. The CDR3 loop is CASSAGEVISYEQYV. CDR3 nucleotides: TGTGCCAGCAGCGCGGGGGAGGTAATCTCCTACGAGCAGTACGTC.

By sample fraction, this clone is medium-sized. The V gene is TRBV6-4, the J gene TRBJ1-6, with TRBD1 matching over 9 bases. Germline CDR1 and CDR2: MRHNA and SNTAGT. The V segment lost 6 bases and the J segment 5 bases; nucleotides outside the gene matches: 2. The CDR3 covers 14 residues. In DNA, the CDR3 is TGTGCCAGCAGCCGGGACAGGGATAATTCACCCCTCCACTTT. This encodes CASSRDRDNSPLHF.